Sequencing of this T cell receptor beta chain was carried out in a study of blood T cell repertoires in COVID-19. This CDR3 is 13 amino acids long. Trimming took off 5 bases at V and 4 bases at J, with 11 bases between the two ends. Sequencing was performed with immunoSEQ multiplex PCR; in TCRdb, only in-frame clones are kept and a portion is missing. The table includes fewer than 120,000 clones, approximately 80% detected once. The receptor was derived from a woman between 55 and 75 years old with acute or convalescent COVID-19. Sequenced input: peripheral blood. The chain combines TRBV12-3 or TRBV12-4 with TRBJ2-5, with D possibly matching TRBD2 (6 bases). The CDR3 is CASSVDYRETQYF. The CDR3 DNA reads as TGTGCCAGCAGTGTGGACTACCGAGAGACCCAGTACTTC.